This TCR beta chain derives from a study of shared clonotypes between healthy human individuals. Study-level findings and limits: With few donors, the genetic and exposure-history diversity represented was limited. Larger estimated richness was generally seen in naive subsets than in memory subsets.

The protocol was immunoSEQ multiplex PCR, while the TCRdb copy is restricted to in-frame clones and leaves out a portion. The sample carries about 1.1 million clones, around 82% recorded once. Note on this clone: Its antigen remains unknown.

Germline CDR1 reads GTSNPN; CDR2 reads SVGIG (reference sequence). The CDR3 is 16 residues long. With 1 base clipped from V and 5 bases from J, the junction kept 5 bases outside the gene matches. This TCR was recovered from a man between 18 and 29 years old in good health. Some clones in this sample may be carry-over from other donors' samples. The specimen sequenced was memory CD4+ T cells from PBMCs. Regarding subset: CD45RA-negative fraction. The chain recombines TRBV30 with TRBJ2-5; 15 nucleotides agree with TRBD2. Here the CDR3 reads CAWSAGGLAGGETQYF. The CDR3 DNA reads as TGTGCCTGGAGTGCAGGGGGACTAGCGGGAGGCGAGACCCAGTACTTC.